These 9 T cell receptor beta chains share one sample of origin, sequenced in a study of CD8 T cells in acute hepatitis C reinfection. Time point reported: naive CD8 control sorted from an acute-time-point sample. Clones were read by immunoSEQ multiplex PCR, and TCRdb kept only the in-frame ones, dropping some. This table holds tens of thousands of clones, 80% to 90% found once. Material for sequencing was naive CD8+ T cells from PBMCs. These receptors were collected from a woman aged 18-29 years who spontaneously cleared hepatitis C infection.

This sequence joins TRBV19 and TRBJ1-2; 7 nucleotides match TRBD1. The CDR3 is 16 amino acids. Germline-derived CDR1 and CDR2 are LNHDA and SQIVND (reference sequence). V was pared by 1 base and J by 4 bases, with 9 bases of the junction left unmatched. CDR3 nucleotides: TGTGCCAGTAGTATAGGACCCGACAGGGCGTCCTATGGCTACACCTTC. This translates into CASSIGPDRASYGYTF.

This clone was seen a few times. This CDR3 reads CASNLQGAEAFF. Written as DNA, the CDR3 is TGTGCCAGTAATTTACAGGGCGCTGAAGCTTTCTTT. This chain connects TRBV19 to TRBJ1-1, with D tentatively TRBD1 (6 bases). The V end lost 7 bases, the J end lost 6 bases, and 12 bases lay between the germline ends. The CDR3 runs 12 residues. Per germline, CDR1 LNHDA and CDR2 SQIVND (reference sequence).

V and J are TRBV4-1 and TRBJ2-7; 7 positions agree with TRBD1. Trimming at V came to 0 bases and at J to 4 bases, leaving 6 bases not matched to a gene. The CDR3 covers 15 residues. Per germline, CDR1 MGHRA and CDR2 YSYEKL. CDR3 sequence (DNA): TGCGCCAGCAGCCAAGAGCGGACAGGAGGTTACGAGCAGTACTTC. Amino acid sequence: CASSQERTGGYEQYF.

The chain joins TRBV7-8 to TRBJ2-7, with D unclear. CDR3 size: 15 residues. Germline values: CDR1 SGHVS, CDR2 FQNEAQ. V was clipped by 4 bases and J by 1 base, with 14 bases between them. CDR3 in DNA: TGTGCCAGCAGCTCCTGGACGGTTAATTCCTACGAGCAGTACTTC. Amino acid sequence: CASSSWTVNSYEQYF. Together with reference TRBV7-8 and TRBJ2-7, the CDR3 gives the full variable domain: GAGVSQSPRYKVAKRGQDVALRCDPISGHVSLFWYQQALGQGPEFLTYFQNEAQLDKSGLPSDRFFAERPEGSVSTLKIQRTQQEDSAVYLCASSSWTVNSYEQYFGPGTRLTVT.

This chain connects TRBV15 to TRBJ2-5; 10 nucleotides line up with TRBD2. The CDR3 has 15 residues. V shed 3 bases, J shed 5 bases, and the junction held 6 bases outside the gene matches. The germline gives CDR1 LNHNV, CDR2 YYDKDF (reference sequence). CDR3 amino acids: CATSRDPTSGETQYF. CDR3 nucleotide sequence: TGTGCCACCAGCAGGGATCCGACTAGCGGGGAGACCCAGTACTTC.

The chain uses TRBV25-1 and TRBJ2-1; no firm D call. The V end lost 3 bases, the J end lost 7 bases, and 16 bases lay between the germline ends. There are 15 residues in the CDR3. Germline V CDR1 and CDR2: MGHDK, SYGVNS. This chain's CDR3 is CASSESVGPFNEQFF. CDR3 DNA sequence: TGTGCCAGCAGTGAGTCCGTTGGCCCTTTTAATGAGCAGTTCTTC.

The chain carries TRBV9 and TRBJ1-3, with D unresolved. Germline V gene data show CDR1 as SGDLS and CDR2 as YYNGEE. Deletions cut 3 bases from V and 4 bases from J, with 5 bases between. The CDR3 consists of 12 residues. CDR3 loop: CASSGRGNTIYF. Here the CDR3 DNA reads TGTGCCAGCAGCGGACGAGGAAACACCATATATTTT.

V and J are TRBV27 and TRBJ2-1; a weak D match, TRBD2 (5 bases). Between the trimmed V and J ends, which lost 3 bases and 1 base, there was a span of 7 bases. Germline CDR1 and CDR2: MNHEY and SMNVEV (reference sequence). CDR3 length: 14 residues. The CDR3 sequence is CASSFGGSYNEQFF. CDR3 sequence (DNA): TGTGCCAGCAGTTTCGGAGGTTCCTACAATGAGCAGTTCTTC.

The V call is TRBV4-2, the J call TRBJ2-1; D remains ambiguous. Trimming shortened V by 1 base and J by 10 bases, and 5 bases separated the two germline ends. The germline CDR1 and CDR2 sequences are LGHNA and YNFKEQ. This CDR3 region has 11 residues. This CDR3 is CASSQGWEQFF. The CDR3 bases are TGTGCCAGCAGCCAAGGTTGGGAGCAGTTCTTC.